The 25 T cell receptor beta chains below come from one sample, sequenced in a study of blood T cell repertoires in COVID-19. Measured with immunoSEQ multiplex PCR; TCRdb has only the in-frame clones, and not every one. The sample shows about 83,000 clones, roughly 80% of them seen only once. The sample was peripheral blood. The receptors shown here come from a woman of 80 years or more with acute or convalescent COVID-19.

The genes are TRBV6-5 and TRBJ1-2; 7 bases map to TRBD1. Germline CDR1 MNHEY, CDR2 SVGAGI. The CDR3 runs to 13 residues. The V gene end was trimmed by 6 bases and the J gene end by 5 bases; junction bases not matched to a gene: 6. As DNA, the CDR3 is TGTGCCAGCAGAGGCACAGGGGCATATGGCTACACCTTC. Protein sequence: CASRGTGAYGYTF.

This clone has only one observation. This chain uses TRBV6-5 with TRBJ1-4, with D maybe TRBD1 (5 bases). The CDR3 loop spans 14 amino acids. Trimming took off 3 bases at V and 3 bases at J, with 8 bases between the two ends. The germline gives CDR1 MNHEY, CDR2 SVGAGI. Here the CDR3 DNA reads TGTGCCAGCAGTTATCAGGGTTCTAATGAAAAACTGTTTTTT. As protein: CASSYQGSNEKLFF.

The gene calls are TRBV6-1 and TRBJ2-3; TRBD2 aligns across 12 bases. With 2 bases clipped from V and 3 bases from J, the junction kept 12 bases outside the gene matches. This CDR3 contains 19 residues. CDR1 and CDR2 (germline): MNHNS, SASEGT. CDR3 DNA: TGTGCCAGCAGTGAAATGCCTAGCGGGGGGGCTGGTGGAACAGATACGCAGTATTTT. Translated, it gives CASSEMPSGGAGGTDTQYF.

The chain joins TRBV2 to TRBJ1-1; D gene unclear. The length of the CDR3 is 15 residues. Germline CDR1 reads SNHLY; CDR2 reads FYNNEI. The germline V and J ends were trimmed by 1 base and 5 bases, with 14 bases remaining between them. The CDR3 sequence is CASSEVSVRGTEAFF. The CDR3 DNA follows: TGTGCCAGCAGTGAAGTGTCGGTGCGGGGAACTGAAGCTTTCTTT.

In nucleotides, the CDR3 is TGCGCCAGCAGCCCCGGGACTAGTGGCACCGGGGAGCTGTTTTTT. As protein: CASSPGTSGTGELFF. This chain connects TRBV5-1 to TRBJ2-2, with 8 positions matching TRBD2. Losses at the gene ends were 4 bases for V and 4 bases for J; bases not matched to a gene: 6. The CDR3 is made up of 15 amino acids. Germline values: CDR1 SGHRS, CDR2 YFSETQ. The variable domain in full, with the rest retrieved from reference TRBV5-1 and TRBJ2-2, is KAGVTQTPRYLIKTRGQQVTLSCSPISGHRSVSWYQQTPGQGLQFLFEYFSETQRNKGNFPGRFSGRQFSNSRSEMNVSTLELGDSALYLCASSPGTSGTGELFFGEGSRLTVL.

The V call is TRBV6-5, the J call TRBJ1-2, with unresolved D. V shed 6 bases and J shed 0 bases, with 8 bases lying between them. The length of the CDR3 is 13 residues. Germline CDR1 reads MNHEY; CDR2 reads SVGAGI. This CDR3 reads CASSVQANYGYTF. The CDR3 DNA is TGTGCCAGCAGCGTGCAGGCTAACTATGGCTACACCTTC.

This clone was observed a few times. This CDR3 reads CAISVGTGPSETQYF. The CDR3 DNA reads as TGTGCCATCAGTGTCGGGACAGGTCCATCAGAGACCCAGTACTTC. This chain joins TRBV10-3 and TRBJ2-5; 8 bases fit TRBD1. The CDR3 totals 15 residues. Trimming at V came to 4 bases and at J to 4 bases, leaving 8 bases not matched to a gene. The germline V gene has CDR1 ENHRY and CDR2 SYGVKD.

The J gene is TRBJ2-3, the V gene TRBV5-4; D might be TRBD2 (6 bases). The CDR3 is made up of 16 amino acids. CDR1 is SGHNT, CDR2 YYREEE, per germline (reference sequence). V lost 3 bases to trimming and J lost 1 base, with 15 bases between them. In DNA, the CDR3 is TGTGCCAGCAGCTCACGGCGGGGCTGGGGCACAGATACGCAGTATTTT. Its protein is CASSSRRGWGTDTQYF.

The chain joins TRBV25-1 to TRBJ2-3; tentatively, D is TRBD1 (5 bases). The ends were cut back, 2 bases at V and 10 bases at J, with 10 bases in the middle. The germline V gene encodes CDR1 MGHDK and CDR2 SYGVNS. The CDR3 is 12 amino acids. The CDR3 sequence is CASSERGIPQYF. The CDR3 DNA reads TGTGCCAGCAGTGAAAGGGGAATACCGCAGTATTTT.

J is TRBJ2-7 and V is TRBV5-4; D may be TRBD2 (6 bases). This CDR3 has 13 amino acids. V gave up 9 bases and J gave up 4 bases, with 17 bases separating them. The germline gives CDR1 SGHNT, CDR2 YYREEE (reference sequence). The CDR3 loop is CAITGTDRYEQYF. The CDR3 DNA reads as TGTGCCATCACGGGGACTGATCGGTACGAGCAGTACTTC.

The rearrangement joins TRBV19 to TRBJ1-2, with D perhaps TRBD1 (6 bases). Trimming pared 4 bases from V and 3 bases from J, leaving 9 bases between. The CDR3 length is 13 residues. Germline lookup yields CDR1 LNHDA and CDR2 SQIVND (reference sequence). The CDR3 is CASSTDRDYGYTF. CDR3 coding DNA: TGTGCCAGTAGTACGGACAGAGACTATGGCTACACCTTC.

The rearrangement links TRBV5-1 to TRBJ1-1, with D unresolved. The CDR3 extends over 13 amino acids. Germline V gene data show CDR1 as SGHRS and CDR2 as YFSETQ. Trimming took off 3 bases at V and 1 base at J, with 7 bases between the two ends. CDR3 nucleotide sequence: TGCGCCAGCAGCTCTCCGGGGAACACTGAAGCTTTCTTT. It yields the protein CASSSPGNTEAFF. Based on the CDR3 plus reference TRBV5-1 and TRBJ1-1, the full variable domain is KAGVTQTPRYLIKTRGQQVTLSCSPISGHRSVSWYQQTPGQGLQFLFEYFSETQRNKGNFPGRFSGRQFSNSRSEMNVSTLELGDSALYLCASSSPGNTEAFFGQGTRLTVV.

The chain has TRBV9 and TRBJ2-3; 7 bases fit TRBD1. After removal of 0 bases from V and 3 bases from J, the junction contained 4 bases not matched to a gene. The CDR3 spans 15 residues. Germline CDR1 reads SGDLS; CDR2 reads YYNGEE. The CDR3 DNA sequence: TGTGCCAGCAGCGTAGCTGTGACAGGGACAGATACGCAGTATTTT. Translation: CASSVAVTGTDTQYF.

J is TRBJ2-1 and V is TRBV18, with TRBD2 matching 8 bases. This CDR3 comprises 14 residues. Germline CDR1 is KGHSH and CDR2 is LQKENI. Germline trimming cut 4 bases from V and 7 bases from J; bases unmatched to any gene: 6. The CDR3 is CASSLIAGMNEQFF. The CDR3 DNA sequence: TGTGCCAGCTCACTTATAGCGGGGATGAATGAGCAGTTCTTC.

Only one count was recorded for this clone. CDR3: CASSLSIGGGGNTEAFF. The CDR3 nucleotides read TGCGCCAGCAGCTTGTCTATCGGAGGTGGAGGGAACACTGAAGCTTTCTTT. The chain links TRBV5-1 to TRBJ1-1, with no clear D. The CDR3 loop spans 17 amino acids. Germline CDR1 reads SGHRS; CDR2 reads YFSETQ. Trimming pared 1 base from V and 1 base from J, leaving 17 bases between.

This clone appeared a single time. The chain is built from TRBV28 and TRBJ1-6, with D possibly being TRBD1 (5 bases). Trimming removed 3 bases from V and 10 bases from J, with 13 bases in between. The CDR3 consists of 14 residues. Germline V CDR1 and CDR2: MDHEN, SYDVKM. The chain's CDR3 is CASSLVRGNSPLHF. The CDR3 coding sequence is TGTGCCAGCAGTTTGGTAAGGGGAAACTCACCCCTCCACTTT.

V gene TRBV9 combines with J gene TRBJ2-6; a weak D match, TRBD1 (6 bases). Germline lookup yields CDR1 SGDLS and CDR2 YYNGEE. The V end was cut by 5 bases, the J end by 3 bases, with 9 bases between. The CDR3 runs to 14 residues. CDR3 protein: CASRGAGGANVLTF. The CDR3, as DNA: TGTGCCAGCAGGGGGGCTGGTGGGGCCAACGTCCTGACTTTC. Filled out from reference TRBV9 and TRBJ2-6, the complete variable domain reads DSGVTQTPKHLITATGQRVTLRCSPRSGDLSVYWYQQSLDQGLQFLIQYYNGEERAKGNILERFSAQQFPDLHSELNLSSLELGDSALYFCASRGAGGANVLTFGAGSRLTVL.

The gene calls are TRBV10-2 and TRBJ1-5, with D perhaps matching TRBD1 (6 bases). Trimming removed 2 bases at V and 10 bases at J, with 15 bases between. This CDR3 has 14 amino acids. The germline V gene has CDR1 WSHSY and CDR2 SAAADI. The CDR3 nucleotides are TGCGCCAGCAGTGAGAACAGGGCGGGGGATCCCCAGCATTTT. It translates to CASSENRAGDPQHF.

V gene TRBV7-8 combines with J gene TRBJ2-5; TRBD2 matches at 8 bases. J lost 5 bases, V lost 4 bases, and 9 bases had no gene match. The CDR3 is made up of 15 amino acids. Germline assignment: CDR1 SGHVS and CDR2 FQNEAQ. CDR3 residues: CASSSGGAGGETQYF. In DNA form, the CDR3 reads TGTGCCAGCAGCTCCGGGGGGGCCGGAGGTGAGACCCAGTACTTC.

This sequence joins TRBV14 and TRBJ2-7, with 7 bases identical to TRBD1. The CDR3 covers 14 residues. V trimming: 3 bases; J trimming: 9 bases; junction bases outside the gene matches: 11. Germline loops: CDR1 SGHDN, CDR2 FVKESK. CDR3 region: CASSHGQFQGVQYF. DNA of the CDR3: TGTGCCAGCAGCCATGGGCAGTTTCAGGGGGTGCAGTACTTC.

The chain employs TRBV7-3 and TRBJ2-5; D remains ambiguous. V was shortened by 5 bases and J by 1 base, with 11 bases between the two germline ends. The CDR3 extends over 14 amino acids. Germline CDR1 reads SGHTA; CDR2 reads FQGTGA. CDR3 nucleotide sequence: TGTGCCAGCAGCCCCCGAGGTACCCAAGAGACCCAGTACTTC. Translated, it gives CASSPRGTQETQYF.

This chain uses TRBV28 with TRBJ2-2, with D perhaps matching TRBD1 (6 bases). Trimming removed 8 bases at V and 1 base at J, with 11 bases between. Germline V CDR1 and CDR2: MDHEN, SYDVKM. The CDR3 has 14 residues. CDR3 sequence: CASLGHENTGELFF. The CDR3, as DNA: TGTGCCAGCCTGGGACACGAGAACACCGGGGAGCTGTTTTTT.

The sample holds one count of this clone. This sequence joins TRBV30 and TRBJ1-4, with D maybe TRBD1 (5 bases). This CDR3 has 16 amino acids. CDR1 is GTSNPN and CDR2 is SVGIG in the germline V gene (reference sequence). Trimming took off 2 bases at V and 0 bases at J, with 13 bases between the two ends. CDR3 protein: CAWSPGGGATNEKLFF. CDR3 coding DNA: TGTGCCTGGAGTCCCGGGGGGGGAGCAACTAATGAAAAACTGTTTTTT.

The rearrangement joins TRBV6-5 to TRBJ1-2; weak D call: TRBD1 (6 bases). Germline lookup yields CDR1 MNHEY and CDR2 SVGAGI. V shed 6 bases and J shed 2 bases, with 16 bases lying between them. The length of the CDR3 is 15 residues. In nucleotides, the CDR3 is TGTGCCAGCAGAAACACAGGGCTGGGGAACTATGGCTACACCTTC. It encodes CASRNTGLGNYGYTF.

The chain links TRBV15 to TRBJ2-2; 7 bases agree with TRBD1. The trim removed 2 bases at V and 5 bases at J, leaving 8 bases unmatched. The CDR3 is 16 amino acids. The germline V gene has CDR1 LNHNV and CDR2 YYDKDF (reference sequence). This CDR3 reads CATSRPKAGGTGELFF. The DNA for the CDR3 is TGTGCCACCAGCAGACCAAAGGCAGGGGGTACCGGGGAGCTGTTTTTT.